This entry lists 9 T cell receptor beta chains sequenced from one sample in a study of cytomegalovirus exposure and HLA in healthy donors. The PCR used 60 Vbeta and 13 Jbeta primers. Libraries were prepared by immunoSEQ multiplex PCR; TCRdb keeps only in-frame clonotypes and omits some of them. Found here are 90,000 to 130,000 clones, around 83% of them singletons; the top ten hold around a fifth. What was sequenced was PBMCs. These receptors were collected from a man in his thirties or forties in good health and CMV-seropositive.

V gene TRBV7-8 combines with J gene TRBJ2-1, with TRBD1 identical over 7 bases. The V gene end was trimmed by 5 bases and the J gene end by 6 bases; junction bases not matched to a gene: 7. The V gene's germline CDR1 is SGHVS and CDR2 FQNEAQ. This CDR3 spans 14 amino acids. CDR3 DNA: TGTGCCAGCAGCAGCCGGGACAGCGGCAATGAGCAGTTCTTC. Protein sequence: CASSSRDSGNEQFF. The entire variable domain, with the rest obtained from reference TRBV7-8 and TRBJ2-1, is as follows: GAGVSQSPRYKVAKRGQDVALRCDPISGHVSLFWYQQALGQGPEFLTYFQNEAQLDKSGLPSDRFFAERPEGSVSTLKIQRTQQEDSAVYLCASSSRDSGNEQFFGPGTRLTVL.

The genes are TRBV7-8 and TRBJ2-5; unclear D gene. The germline gives CDR1 SGHVS, CDR2 FQNEAQ. Trimming took off 1 base at V and 2 bases at J, with 5 bases between the two ends. The CDR3 runs 13 residues. The CDR3 sequence: CASSLDNQETQYF. The CDR3 region has the DNA TGTGCCAGCAGCTTAGACAATCAAGAGACCCAGTACTTC.

By its share, this clone is medium-sized. The chain couples TRBV10-2 to TRBJ1-1, with no clear D. Trimming stripped 3 bases from V and 2 bases from J, with 19 bases between. The CDR3 covers 17 residues. The germline V gene encodes CDR1 WSHSY and CDR2 SAAADI. CDR3 sequence reads: CASSELLVDTGNTEAFF. The CDR3 DNA sequence: TGCGCCAGCAGTGAATTGTTGGTCGACACTGGAAACACTGAAGCTTTCTTT.

The chain employs TRBV28 and TRBJ2-5, with 7 bases that match TRBD1. This CDR3 spans 14 amino acids. The junction had 5 bases not matched to a gene; V was cut back by 5 bases and J by 2 bases. The germline CDR1 and CDR2 sequences are MDHEN and SYDVKM. Written as DNA, the CDR3 is TGTGCCAGCAGTGCTGGGGACAGACAAGAGACCCAGTACTTC. The encoded protein is CASSAGDRQETQYF. Looking up the rest from reference TRBV28 and TRBJ2-5 gives the full variable domain: DVKVTQSSRYLVKRTGEKVFLECVQDMDHENMFWYRQDPGLGLRLIYFSYDVKMKEKGDIPEGYSVSREKKERFSLILESASTNQTSMYLCASSAGDRQETQYFGPGTRLLVL.

The rearrangement joins TRBV9 to TRBJ2-5; 7 nucleotides align to TRBD1. J lost 3 bases, V lost 2 bases, and 7 bases had no gene match. Germline CDR1 SGDLS, CDR2 YYNGEE. The CDR3 totals 15 residues. CDR3 DNA sequence: TGTGCCAGCAGCGTCGCCCTAACAGGGGAAGAGACCCAGTACTTC. The encoded protein is CASSVALTGEETQYF.

J is TRBJ2-5 and V is TRBV28; 7 nucleotides match TRBD2. CDR1 and CDR2 from the germline V gene are MDHEN and SYDVKM. The CDR3 loop spans 13 amino acids. With 7 bases clipped from V and 5 bases from J, the junction kept 7 bases outside the gene matches. This CDR3 is CASKGFGGETQYF. CDR3 coding DNA: TGTGCCAGCAAGGGGTTCGGGGGGGAGACCCAGTACTTC.

This clone was seen only a few times. The J gene is TRBJ1-2, the V gene TRBV5-4; D call uncertain. In germline, CDR1 is SGHNT, CDR2 YYREEE (reference sequence). The CDR3 is 15 residues long. V lost 0 bases, J lost 4 bases, and 13 bases lay in between. Here the CDR3 reads CASSLGGRELYGYTF. Here the CDR3 DNA reads TGTGCCAGCAGCTTGGGAGGGAGGGAACTCTATGGCTACACCTTC.

The chain has TRBV5-1 and TRBJ2-5; no reliable D call. CDR3 size: 15 residues. The germline CDR1 and CDR2 sequences are SGHRS and YFSETQ. V was clipped by 0 bases and J by 3 bases, with 12 bases between them. Here the CDR3 reads CASSLAARTEETQYF. CDR3 coding DNA: TGCGCCAGCAGCTTGGCCGCCAGAACAGAAGAGACCCAGTACTTC.

This clone appeared a few times. The V call is TRBV6-6, the J call TRBJ2-7, with D tentatively TRBD1 (6 bases). The V end was cut by 2 bases, the J end by 2 bases, with 10 bases between. This CDR3 contains 14 residues. The germline CDR1 and CDR2 sequences are MNHNY and SVGAGI (reference sequence). This CDR3 is CASSYNREPYEQYF. The CDR3 DNA reads TGTGCCAGCAGTTACAACAGGGAACCCTACGAGCAGTACTTC.